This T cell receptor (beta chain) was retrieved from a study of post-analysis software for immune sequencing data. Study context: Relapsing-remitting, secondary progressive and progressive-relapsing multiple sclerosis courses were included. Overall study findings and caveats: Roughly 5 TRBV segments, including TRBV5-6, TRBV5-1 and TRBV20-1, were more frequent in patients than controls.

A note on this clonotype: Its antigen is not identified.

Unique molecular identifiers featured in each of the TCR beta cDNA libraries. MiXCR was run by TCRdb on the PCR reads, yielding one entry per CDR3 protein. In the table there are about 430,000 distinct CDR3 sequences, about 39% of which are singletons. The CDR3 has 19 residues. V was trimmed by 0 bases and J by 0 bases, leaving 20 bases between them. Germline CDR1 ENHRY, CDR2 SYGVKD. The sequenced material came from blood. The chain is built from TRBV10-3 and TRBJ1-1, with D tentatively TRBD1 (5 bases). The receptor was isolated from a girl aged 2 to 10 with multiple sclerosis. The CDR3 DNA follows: TGTGCCATCAGTGAGTCCCTTTCCATGGCAAACAGGATGAACACTGAAGCTTTCTTT. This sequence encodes CAISESLSMANRMNTEAFF.